This TCR beta chain was sequenced for a study of response to subunit inactivated influenza vaccine. General observations from the study: New T cells are recruited in small numbers by each seasonal influenza vaccination, according to the authors' suggestion.

A single record per CDR3 protein comes from TCRdb applying MiXCR to the RT-PCR reads. The sample records approximately 680,000 distinct CDR3 sequences, 15% to 18% being singletons. Germline V gene sequence: CDR1 MNHEY, CDR2 SVGEGT. Trimming cost V 5 bases and J 6 bases, with 22 bases left between them. The CDR3 totals 17 residues. A remark on this clonotype: The target antigen is unknown.

This chain joins TRBV6-2 or TRBV6-3 and TRBJ2-2, with TRBD2 as a possible D gene (6 bases). This receptor was taken from a man between 50 and 59 years old who received an inactivated influenza vaccine. The sequencing here drew on PBMCs from blood, taken about 13 days after vaccination. The CDR3 sequence: CASSPAPGLSYAGELFF. The CDR3 DNA follows: TGTGCCAGCAGTCCCGCTCCGGGACTGAGTTACGCCGGGGAGCTGTTTTTT.